These T cell receptor beta chains were read from a single sample in a study of low-dose radiotherapy and immunotherapy resistance in tumors. TCRdb re-called the reads with MiXCR, one entry per CDR3 protein. The sample contains 65,000 to 95,000 distinct CDR3 sequences, approximately 20% of which appear only once. The sequencing used PBMCs, collected before treatment. The source is a male donor with prostate cancer. The CDR3 runs from the conserved cysteine through the conserved F or W. The D gene is left open where the match is weak. The size of a clone is reported for some rows only, either as once, few or many, or as a class for expanded clones.

DNA: TGTGCCAGCAGCTCCGACCGGGGGGAGTGGGGTGAGCAGTTCTTC
CDR3: CASSSDRGEWGEQFF
J: TRBJ2-1
D: TRBD2
size: many
V: TRBV9

DNA: TGTGCCAGCATTACTACGACAGGGCCCGGGGAGCTGTTTTTT
CDR3: CASITTTGPGELFF
J: TRBJ2-2
D: TRBD1
size: many
V: TRBV28

DNA: TGTGCCACCATCCAGCGGACAGGTTACTACGAGCAGTACTTC
CDR3: CATIQRTGYYEQYF
J: TRBJ2-7
D: TRBD1
size: .
V: TRBV27

DNA: TGTGCCACCTCCAGGGGTGCCTCGGAGACCCAGTACTTC
CDR3: CATSRGASETQYF
J: TRBJ2-5
D: .
size: many
V: TRBV19

DNA: TGTGCCAGCAGCCCAGGGACGAACACTGAAGCTTTCTTT
CDR3: CASSPGTNTEAFF
J: TRBJ1-1
D: .
size: many
V: TRBV25-1

DNA: TGTGCCAGCAGCTCCCCTGGACTAGCGGGAGTTTCCGAGCAGTACTTC
CDR3: CASSSPGLAGVSEQYF
J: TRBJ2-7
D: TRBD2
size: .
V: TRBV7-3

DNA: TGTGCCAGCAGTTCCCTAACAGGGGTCTACTATGGCTACACCTTC
CDR3: CASSSLTGVYYGYTF
J: TRBJ1-2
D: TRBD1
size: many
V: TRBV28

DNA: TGTGCCTGGAGTAAGGGTGGAGAGACCCAGTACTTC
CDR3: CAWSKGGETQYF
J: TRBJ2-5
D: .
size: many
V: TRBV30

DNA: TGTGCCAGCAGCAAAAAACAGCTAAATACCTACGAGCAGTACTTC
CDR3: CASSKKQLNTYEQYF
J: TRBJ2-7
D: .
size: .
V: TRBV21-1

DNA: TGTGCCAGCAGTTTAAACAGATTATCCTCTGGGGCCAACGTCCTGACTTTC
CDR3: CASSLNRLSSGANVLTF
J: TRBJ2-6
D: .
size: many
V: TRBV27

DNA: TGTGCCAGTAGTGGAAGGACAGGGGGCTACGAGCAGTACTTC
CDR3: CASSGRTGGYEQYF
J: TRBJ2-7
D: TRBD1
size: .
V: TRBV19

DNA: TGTGCCAGCAGCTTAGAAAACAGGGCGGTTCGGACCGGGGAGCTGTTTTTT
CDR3: CASSLENRAVRTGELFF
J: TRBJ2-2
D: .
size: many
V: TRBV7-2

DNA: TGTGCCAGCAGCTTAGGAATTTTGGGGGACAGAGCCTACGAGCAGTACTTC
CDR3: CASSLGILGDRAYEQYF
J: TRBJ2-7
D: TRBD1
size: many
V: TRBV7-9

DNA: TGTGCCAGCAGCTTAGGGGGGGTGAGCTCCTACAATGAGCAGTTCTTC
CDR3: CASSLGGVSSYNEQFF
J: TRBJ2-1
D: .
size: many
V: TRBV5-5

DNA: TGTGCCAGCAGCTTCCCCGGACAGGCACAAGAGACCCAGTACTTC
CDR3: CASSFPGQAQETQYF
J: TRBJ2-5
D: TRBD1
size: .
V: TRBV11-2

DNA: TGTGCCAGCAGCTCACGGACAGGGGGCTACTACGAGCAGTACTTC
CDR3: CASSSRTGGYYEQYF
J: TRBJ2-7
D: TRBD1
size: few
V: TRBV5-6

DNA: TGTGCCAGCAGCCCGTCTGCGGGAGCCAATGAGCAGTTCTTC
CDR3: CASSPSAGANEQFF
J: TRBJ2-1
D: TRBD2
size: .
V: TRBV5-4

DNA: TGTGCCAGCAGTTTGGGGAGTTATGAGCAGTTCTTC
CDR3: CASSLGSYEQFF
J: TRBJ2-1
D: .
size: many
V: TRBV12-3/TRBV12-4

DNA: .
CDR3: CSASWTSGRAGAGELFFF
J: TRBJ2-2
D: .
size: .
V: TRBV20-1

DNA: TGTGCCAGCAGCTTGATCAGGATTCCCTACGAGCAGTACTTC
CDR3: CASSLIRIPYEQYF
J: TRBJ2-7
D: .
size: many
V: TRBV11-2

DNA: TGTGCCAGCAGCGAGGGTAGCGGGGGGGCCGAATCAGATACGCAGTATTTT
CDR3: CASSEGSGGAESDTQYF
J: TRBJ2-3
D: TRBD2
size: many
V: TRBV9

DNA: TGCAGTCCAAGCGGGTTGGGGGGGCACACAGATACGCAGTATTTT
CDR3: CSPSGLGGHTDTQYF
J: TRBJ2-3
D: .
size: many
V: TRBV20-1

DNA: TGCAGTGCTGAACCCGGGACAGGGTGGTTCTATGGCTACACCTTC
CDR3: CSAEPGTGWFYGYTF
J: TRBJ1-2
D: TRBD1
size: many
V: TRBV20-1

DNA: TGTGCCAGCAGCCCTCCAGGGTTAAACACTGAAGCTTTCTTT
CDR3: CASSPPGLNTEAFF
J: TRBJ1-1
D: .
size: .
V: TRBV28

DNA: TGTGCCAGTAGTCGGGGACAGGGCGGTTTCGGCGAGCAGTACTTC
CDR3: CASSRGQGGFGEQYF
J: TRBJ2-7
D: TRBD1
size: many
V: TRBV19

DNA: TGTGCCAGCAGTTCCCAACAGGGGCAGCCCCAGCATTTT
CDR3: CASSSQQGQPQHF
J: TRBJ1-5
D: TRBD1
size: many
V: TRBV6-5

DNA: TGTGCCTGGAGTAACTGGGAATCGGACAATGAGCAGTTCTTC
CDR3: CAWSNWESDNEQFF
J: TRBJ2-1
D: .
size: many
V: TRBV30

DNA: TGTGCCAGCAGATATTACGCGGGACAGGGCGGACCCAATGAGCAGTTCTTC
CDR3: CASRYYAGQGGPNEQFF
J: TRBJ2-1
D: TRBD1
size: .
V: TRBV7-2

DNA: TGTGCCAGCAGCGCTAAGCGGGACCAAGCCTCCTACAATGAGCAGTTCTTC
CDR3: CASSAKRDQASYNEQFF
J: TRBJ2-1
D: TRBD2
size: many
V: TRBV9

DNA: TGCAGCGCAACCCGCCGGGACAGGGTCTCCTACGAGCAGTACTTC
CDR3: CSATRRDRVSYEQYF
J: TRBJ2-7
D: TRBD1
size: .
V: TRBV29-1

DNA: TGTGCCAGCAGGGACTTGACCGGGGAGCTGTTTTTT
CDR3: CASRDLTGELFF
J: TRBJ2-2
D: .
size: many
V: TRBV6-1

DNA: TGTGCCACCAGTGCTGGTATCTACAATGAGCAGTTCTTC
CDR3: CATSAGIYNEQFF
J: TRBJ2-1
D: .
size: many
V: TRBV24-1

DNA: TGTGCCAGCAGCCAAAGCGGGCGGGGGGCACCCTACAATGAGCAGTTCTTC
CDR3: CASSQSGRGAPYNEQFF
J: TRBJ2-1
D: TRBD2
size: many
V: TRBV3-1

DNA: TGTGCCAGCAGTTCCGGACAGCGGGCGAGTCAGCCCCAGCATTTT
CDR3: CASSSGQRASQPQHF
J: TRBJ1-5
D: .
size: many
V: TRBV6-2/TRBV6-3

DNA: TGCAGTGCTAGAGCGGCGGGAGGGACCTACAATGAGCAGTTCTTC
CDR3: CSARAAGGTYNEQFF
J: TRBJ2-1
D: TRBD2
size: many
V: TRBV20-1

DNA: TGCGCCAGCAGCTCCGACGGACAGGGCTACGAGCAGTACTTC
CDR3: CASSSDGQGYEQYF
J: TRBJ2-7
D: TRBD1
size: many
V: TRBV5-1

DNA: TGTGCCAGCAGCACAATTCCGGGACTAGCGGGAGCCCGTAATGAGCAGTTCTTC
CDR3: CASSTIPGLAGARNEQFF
J: TRBJ2-1
D: TRBD2
size: .
V: TRBV9

DNA: TGCAGTGCTAGAGATACTGGACAGGGCACTGAAGCTTTCTTT
CDR3: CSARDTGQGTEAFF
J: TRBJ1-1
D: TRBD1
size: .
V: TRBV20-1

DNA: TGTGCCAGCAGCTTGGCCCTCGACAGCTTCATCTCCTACGAGCAGTACTTC
CDR3: CASSLALDSFISYEQYF
J: TRBJ2-7
D: .
size: many
V: TRBV5-6

DNA: TGTGCCAGCAGTTACTCGGAGGGGGCCGCAGATACGCAGTATTTT
CDR3: CASSYSEGAADTQYF
J: TRBJ2-3
D: .
size: .
V: TRBV6-8

DNA: TGTGCCAGCACCCTCGGGGGGGCTACAGATACGCAGTATTTT
CDR3: CASTLGGATDTQYF
J: TRBJ2-3
D: TRBD2
size: many
V: TRBV5-5

DNA: TGTGCCAGTAGTGGGCAGAACCTAGGGACCCAGTACTTC
CDR3: CASSGQNLGTQYF
J: TRBJ2-5
D: .
size: many
V: TRBV19

DNA: .
CDR3: CASRYTGTGELFFF
J: TRBJ2-2
D: .
size: few
V: TRBV13

DNA: TGCAGCGTCGCTCCGGGACAGGCCAACTATGGCTACACCTTC
CDR3: CSVAPGQANYGYTF
J: TRBJ1-2
D: TRBD1
size: many
V: TRBV29-1

DNA: TGTGCCAGCAGCCCAAGCGGTAGCGGGGCCATCTATGAGCAGTTCTTC
CDR3: CASSPSGSGAIYEQFF
J: TRBJ2-1
D: TRBD2
size: many
V: TRBV7-9

DNA: TGTGCCAGCAGTGGACCGGGCCAGAACTATGGCTACACCTTC
CDR3: CASSGPGQNYGYTF
J: TRBJ1-2
D: .
size: .
V: TRBV28

DNA: TGTGCCAGTAGTATAGGCCGGACAGGGTTTCCGGAGACCCAGTACTTC
CDR3: CASSIGRTGFPETQYF
J: TRBJ2-5
D: TRBD1
size: .
V: TRBV19

DNA: TGTGCCAGAAGAGGACAGACTGCAACTAATGAAAAACTGTTTTTT
CDR3: CARRGQTATNEKLFF
J: TRBJ1-4
D: .
size: few
V: TRBV19

DNA: TGTGCCAGCGGGTGGGACACCAGCTCTGGAAACACCATATATTTT
CDR3: CASGWDTSSGNTIYF
J: TRBJ1-3
D: .
size: many
V: TRBV2

DNA: TGTGCCAGCAGCTTGGTCCCGGGACTAGCGGAGCGGCAGTTCTTC
CDR3: CASSLVPGLAERQFF
J: TRBJ2-1
D: TRBD2
size: .
V: TRBV5-4

DNA: TGTGCCAGCAGCCCAGGGGGCGACTATGGCTACACCTTC
CDR3: CASSPGGDYGYTF
J: TRBJ1-2
D: TRBD1
size: many
V: TRBV3-1

DNA: TGTGCCAGCAGTTTAGACGGAGACTATGGCTACACCTTC
CDR3: CASSLDGDYGYTF
J: TRBJ1-2
D: .
size: many
V: TRBV14

DNA: TGTGCCAGCAGTGAATCCGGGACAACCCAGCCCCAGCATTTT
CDR3: CASSESGTTQPQHF
J: TRBJ1-5
D: .
size: many
V: TRBV28

DNA: TGTGCCAGCAGCTTAGCTTCTCGGTATGGCTACACCTTC
CDR3: CASSLASRYGYTF
J: TRBJ1-2
D: .
size: many
V: TRBV7-2

DNA: TGTGCCAGCAGGCCCGGGGGACTAGCGGGAGCCTACAATGAGCAGTTCTTC
CDR3: CASRPGGLAGAYNEQFF
J: TRBJ2-1
D: TRBD2
size: many
V: TRBV7-2

DNA: TGCAGCCCCGGGACGGTCGGAAGCTACACCTTC
CDR3: CSPGTVGSYTF
J: TRBJ1-2
D: .
size: many
V: TRBV20-1

DNA: TGTGCCAGCAGCTTAGGCACTAGCGGGAGCTTGGCAGATACGCAGTATTTT
CDR3: CASSLGTSGSLADTQYF
J: TRBJ2-3
D: TRBD2
size: many
V: TRBV7-2

DNA: TGTGCCAGCAGGGGGGGGATCAATCAGCCCCAGCATTTT
CDR3: CASRGGINQPQHF
J: TRBJ1-5
D: .
size: many
V: TRBV12-3/TRBV12-4